This T cell receptor beta chain emerged from a study of CXCR3-negative and CXCR3-positive naive CD8 T cells. The study, taken as a whole, reports: Hydrophobicity was higher for TRB CDR3s found in CXCR3-positive naive cells than in CXCR3-negative naive cells. Memory CD8+ cells showed much lower diversity, while both naive subsets displayed comparably high diversity. Memory, not naive, CXCR3-negative and CXCR3-positive cells differed in TRBV-TRBJ usage.

Comment on this clonotype: Antigen: not known.

Cells that were CD45RO-CCR7+CD27+CD95- constituted naive CD8+ T cells. The CDR3 totals 14 residues. UMI-labeled 5' RACE yielded the TRB cDNA libraries. TCRdb re-called the 5' RACE reads; one entry per CDR3 protein, DNA not given. The sample table includes 55,000 to 70,000 distinct CDR3 sequences. What was sequenced was naive CXCR3+ CD8+ T cells from blood. Indicated subset: CD45RO-CCR7+CD27+CD95- naive CD8+ T cells expressing CXCR3 (TNR3+). V is TRBV12-3 or TRBV12-4 and J is TRBJ2-3. This receptor was identified in a human donor in good health. Some clones in this sample may be carry-over from other donors' samples. The CDR3: CASSLAVGADTQYF.